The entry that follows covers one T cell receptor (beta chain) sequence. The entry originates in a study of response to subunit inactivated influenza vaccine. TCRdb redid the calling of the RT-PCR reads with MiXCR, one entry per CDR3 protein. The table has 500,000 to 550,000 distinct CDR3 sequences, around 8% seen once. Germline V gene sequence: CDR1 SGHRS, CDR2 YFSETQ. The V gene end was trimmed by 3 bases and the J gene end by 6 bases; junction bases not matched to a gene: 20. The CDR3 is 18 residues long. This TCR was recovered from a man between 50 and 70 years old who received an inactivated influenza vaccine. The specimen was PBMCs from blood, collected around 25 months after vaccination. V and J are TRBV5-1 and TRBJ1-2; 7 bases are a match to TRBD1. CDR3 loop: CASSSTLSVGGGADGYTF. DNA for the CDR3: TGCGCCAGCAGCTCCACACTGTCGGTTGGAGGGGGCGCAGATGGCTACACCTTC.